The clone carrying this T cell receptor (beta chain) appeared a few times. Its target is unknown. The record originates from a study of metastatic and nonmetastatic thyroid tumors. Overall study: Where malignant and benign thyroid patients were concerned, repertoires were compared across blood and tumor or nodule tissue. Findings and caveats of the study: When malignant thyroid tumors were compared with benign nodules, TCR beta diversity was reportedly significantly higher in the malignant tumors. This held in both blood and tumor samples.

From germline, CDR1 is MNHNS and CDR2 SASEGT. The CDR3 is made up of 16 amino acids. The ends were cut back, 1 base at V and 10 bases at J, with 20 bases in the middle. TCRdb re-called clones via MiXCR from the PCR reads. The sample yields almost 35,000 clones, less than 40% seen once. Thyroid surgery had not been preceded by any treatment in any patient. Sequenced sample: tumor tissue. The receptor was derived from a female donor with papillary thyroid cancer or a benign thyroid nodule (not recorded which). Some clones in this sample may be carry-over from other donors' samples. The rearrangement links TRBV6-1 to TRBJ2-1, with D unclear. The CDR3 DNA sequence: TGTGCCAGCAGTGAAGGGGTAGGAGCATCATCTAAGGAGCAGTTCTTC. It yields the protein CASSEGVGASSKEQFF.